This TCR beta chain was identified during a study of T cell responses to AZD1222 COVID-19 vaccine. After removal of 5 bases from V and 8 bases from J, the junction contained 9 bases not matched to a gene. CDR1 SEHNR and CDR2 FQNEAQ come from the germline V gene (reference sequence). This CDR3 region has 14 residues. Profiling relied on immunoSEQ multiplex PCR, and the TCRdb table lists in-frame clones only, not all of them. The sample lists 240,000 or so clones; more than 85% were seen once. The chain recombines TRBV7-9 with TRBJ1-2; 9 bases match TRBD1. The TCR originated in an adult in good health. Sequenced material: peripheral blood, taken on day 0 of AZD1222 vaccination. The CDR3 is CASSHLRQGGGYTF. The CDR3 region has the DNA TGTGCCAGCAGCCACCTTCGACAGGGGGGCGGCTACACCTTC.